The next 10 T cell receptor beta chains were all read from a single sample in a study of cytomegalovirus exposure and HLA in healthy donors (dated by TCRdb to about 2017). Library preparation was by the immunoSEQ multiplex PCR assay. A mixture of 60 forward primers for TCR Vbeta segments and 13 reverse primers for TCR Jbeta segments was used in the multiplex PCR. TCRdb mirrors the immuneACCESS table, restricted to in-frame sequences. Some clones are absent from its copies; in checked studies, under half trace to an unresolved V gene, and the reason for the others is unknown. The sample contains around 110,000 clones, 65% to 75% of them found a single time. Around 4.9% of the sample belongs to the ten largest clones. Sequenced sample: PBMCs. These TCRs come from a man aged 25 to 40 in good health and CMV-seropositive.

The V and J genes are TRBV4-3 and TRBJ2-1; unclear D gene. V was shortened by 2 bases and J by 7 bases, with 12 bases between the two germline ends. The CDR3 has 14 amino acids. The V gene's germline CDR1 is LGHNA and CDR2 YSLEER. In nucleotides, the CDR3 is TGCGCCAGCAGCCAATTCGGCGGAGAAAATGAGCAGTTCTTC. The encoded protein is CASSQFGGENEQFF.

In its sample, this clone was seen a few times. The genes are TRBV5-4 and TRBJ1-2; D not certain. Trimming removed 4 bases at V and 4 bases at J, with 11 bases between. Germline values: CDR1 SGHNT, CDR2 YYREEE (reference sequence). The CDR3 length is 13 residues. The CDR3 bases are TGTGCCAGCAGCGGCGGAGAGCTCTATGGCTACACCTTC. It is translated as CASSGGELYGYTF.

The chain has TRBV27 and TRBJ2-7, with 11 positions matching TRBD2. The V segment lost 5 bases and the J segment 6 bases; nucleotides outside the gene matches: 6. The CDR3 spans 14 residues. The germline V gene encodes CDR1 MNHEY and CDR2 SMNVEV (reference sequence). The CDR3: CASSQTSGGAEQYF. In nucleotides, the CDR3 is TGTGCCAGCAGTCAAACTAGCGGGGGCGCCGAGCAGTACTTC.

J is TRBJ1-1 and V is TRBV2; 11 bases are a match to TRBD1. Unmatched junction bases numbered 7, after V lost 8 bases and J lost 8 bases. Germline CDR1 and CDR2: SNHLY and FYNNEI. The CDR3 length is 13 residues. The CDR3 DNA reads TGTGCCAGCGCGGGACAGGGGGTAGCCGAAGCTTTCTTT. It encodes CASAGQGVAEAFF. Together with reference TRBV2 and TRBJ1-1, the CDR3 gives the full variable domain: EPEVTQTPSHQVTQMGQEVILRCVPISNHLYFYWYRQILGQKVEFLVSFYNNEISEKSEIFDDQFSVERPDGSNFTLKIRSTKLEDSAMYFCASAGQGVAEAFFGQGTRLTVV.

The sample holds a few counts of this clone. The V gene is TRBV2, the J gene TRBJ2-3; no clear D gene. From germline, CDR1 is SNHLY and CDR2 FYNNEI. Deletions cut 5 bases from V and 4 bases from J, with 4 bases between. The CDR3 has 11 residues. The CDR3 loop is CASSTSDTQYF. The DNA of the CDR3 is TGTGCCAGCAGTACATCAGATACGCAGTATTTT.

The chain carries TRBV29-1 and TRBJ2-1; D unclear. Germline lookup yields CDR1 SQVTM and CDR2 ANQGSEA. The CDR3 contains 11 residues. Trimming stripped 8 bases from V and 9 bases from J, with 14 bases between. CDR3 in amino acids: CSLVGRSEQFF. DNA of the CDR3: TGCAGCCTAGTTGGTCGCAGTGAGCAGTTCTTC.

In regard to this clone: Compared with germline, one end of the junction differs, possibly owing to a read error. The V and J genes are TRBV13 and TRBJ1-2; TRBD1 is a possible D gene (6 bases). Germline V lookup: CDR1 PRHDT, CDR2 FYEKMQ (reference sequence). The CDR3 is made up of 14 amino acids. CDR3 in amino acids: CASSSTGSDYGYPF. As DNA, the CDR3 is TGTGCCAGCAGCTCTACAGGGTCCGACTATGGCTACCCCTTC.

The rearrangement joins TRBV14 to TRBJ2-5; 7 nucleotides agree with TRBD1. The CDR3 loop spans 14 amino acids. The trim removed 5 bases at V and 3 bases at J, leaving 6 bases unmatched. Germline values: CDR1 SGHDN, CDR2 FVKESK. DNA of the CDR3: TGTGCCAGCAGCAGGCACAGGGGTGAAGAGACCCAGTACTTC. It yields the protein CASSRHRGEETQYF.

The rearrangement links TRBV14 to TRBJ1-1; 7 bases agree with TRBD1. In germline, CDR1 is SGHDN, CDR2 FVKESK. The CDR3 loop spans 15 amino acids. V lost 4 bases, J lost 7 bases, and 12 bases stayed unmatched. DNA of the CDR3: TGTGCCAGCAGCCCTTACTCGGACAGGTCACTTGAAGCTTTCTTT. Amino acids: CASSPYSDRSLEAFF. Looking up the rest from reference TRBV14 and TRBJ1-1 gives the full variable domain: EAGVTQFPSHSVIEKGQTVTLRCDPISGHDNLYWYRRVMGKEIKFLLHFVKESKQDESGMPNNRFLAERTGGTYSTLKVQPAELEDSGVYFCASSPYSDRSLEAFFGQGTRLTVV.

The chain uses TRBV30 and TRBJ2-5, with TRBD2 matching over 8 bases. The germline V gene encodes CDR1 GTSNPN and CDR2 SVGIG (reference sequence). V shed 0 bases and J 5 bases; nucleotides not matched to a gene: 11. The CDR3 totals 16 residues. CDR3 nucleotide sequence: TGTGCCTGGAGTGTATACAAGCGGGGGATTGGGGAGACCCAGTACTTC. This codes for CAWSVYKRGIGETQYF.